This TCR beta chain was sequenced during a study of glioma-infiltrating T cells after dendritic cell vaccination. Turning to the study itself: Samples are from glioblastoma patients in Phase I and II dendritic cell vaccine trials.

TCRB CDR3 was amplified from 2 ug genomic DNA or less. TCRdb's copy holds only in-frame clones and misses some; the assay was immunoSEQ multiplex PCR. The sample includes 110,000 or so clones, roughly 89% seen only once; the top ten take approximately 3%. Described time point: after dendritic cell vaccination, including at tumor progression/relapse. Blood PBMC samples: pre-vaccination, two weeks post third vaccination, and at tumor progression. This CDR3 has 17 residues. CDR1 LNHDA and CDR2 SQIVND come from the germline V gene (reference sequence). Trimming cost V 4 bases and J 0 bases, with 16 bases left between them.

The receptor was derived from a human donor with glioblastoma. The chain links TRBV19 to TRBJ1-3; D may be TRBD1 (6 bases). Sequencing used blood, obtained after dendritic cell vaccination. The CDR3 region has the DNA TGTGCCAGTAGTAACGCGGGGGCCTCCTACTCTGGAAACACCATATATTTT. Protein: CASSNAGASYSGNTIYF.